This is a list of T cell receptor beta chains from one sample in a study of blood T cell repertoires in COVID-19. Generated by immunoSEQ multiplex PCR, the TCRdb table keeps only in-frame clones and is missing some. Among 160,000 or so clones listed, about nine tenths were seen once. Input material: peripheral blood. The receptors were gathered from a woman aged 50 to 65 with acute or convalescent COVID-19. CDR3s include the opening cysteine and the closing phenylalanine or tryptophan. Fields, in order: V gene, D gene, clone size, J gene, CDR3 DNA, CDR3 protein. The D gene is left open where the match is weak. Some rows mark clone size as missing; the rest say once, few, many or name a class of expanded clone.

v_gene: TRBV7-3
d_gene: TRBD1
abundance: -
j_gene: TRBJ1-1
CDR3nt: TGTGCCAGCGGGCGACAGGGAGACACTGAAGCTTTCTTT
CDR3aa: CASGRQGDTEAFF

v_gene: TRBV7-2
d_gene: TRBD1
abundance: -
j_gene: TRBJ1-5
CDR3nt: TGTGCCAGCAGCTTAACCCCAGGGGGGAATCAGCCCCAGCATTTT
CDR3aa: CASSLTPGGNQPQHF

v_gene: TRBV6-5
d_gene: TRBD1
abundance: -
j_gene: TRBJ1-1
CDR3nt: TGTGCCAGCAGGAAGACAGGGACTGGAACTGAAGCTTTCTTT
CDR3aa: CASRKTGTGTEAFF

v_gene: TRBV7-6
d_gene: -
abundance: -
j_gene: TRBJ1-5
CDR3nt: TGTGCCAGCAGCTTAAAGGGAGGTAGCAATCAGCCCCAGCATTTT
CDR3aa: CASSLKGGSNQPQHF

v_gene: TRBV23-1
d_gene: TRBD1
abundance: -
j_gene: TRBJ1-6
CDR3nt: TGCGCTAGGGCAGGGGGAGTATCCTATAATTCACCCCTCCACTTT
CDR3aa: CARAGGVSYNSPLHF

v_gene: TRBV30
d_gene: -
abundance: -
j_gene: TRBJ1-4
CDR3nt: TGTGCCTGGAGTGTACTGGGGGGAAAACTGTTTTTT
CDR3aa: CAWSVLGGKLFF

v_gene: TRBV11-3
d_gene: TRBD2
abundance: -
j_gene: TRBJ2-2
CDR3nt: TGTGCCAGCAGTCCAATCGCGGGGGGGGCGAACACCGGGGAGCTGTTTTTT
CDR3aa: CASSPIAGGANTGELFF

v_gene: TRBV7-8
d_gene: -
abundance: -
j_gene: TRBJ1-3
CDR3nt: TGTGCCAGCAGCTCGCTCCCGCGCGGGGTCGGAAACACCATATATTTT
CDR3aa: CASSSLPRGVGNTIYF

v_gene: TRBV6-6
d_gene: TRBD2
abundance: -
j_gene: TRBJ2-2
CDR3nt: TGTGCCAGCACCGAAATAGCGGGGCGGAACACCGGGGAGCTGTTTTTT
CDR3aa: CASTEIAGRNTGELFF

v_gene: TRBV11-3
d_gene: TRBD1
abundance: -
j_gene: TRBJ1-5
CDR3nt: TGTGCCAGCAGCTTGCGGACAGGGATATATAGCAATCAGCCCCAGCATTTT
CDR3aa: CASSLRTGIYSNQPQHF

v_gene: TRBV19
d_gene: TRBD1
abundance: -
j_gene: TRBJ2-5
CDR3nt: TGTGCCAGTAGTATTTCAACAGGGGGCATGGAGACCCAGTACTTC
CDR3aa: CASSISTGGMETQYF

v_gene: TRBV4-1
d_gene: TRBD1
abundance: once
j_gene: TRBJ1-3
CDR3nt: TGCGCCAGCAGCCAAGTTACACAGGGGTTTGGAAACACCATATATTTT
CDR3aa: CASSQVTQGFGNTIYF

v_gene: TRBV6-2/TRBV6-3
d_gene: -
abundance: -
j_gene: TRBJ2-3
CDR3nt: TGTGCCAGCAGTTACCCTAGCTTCACAGATACGCAGTATTTT
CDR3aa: CASSYPSFTDTQYF

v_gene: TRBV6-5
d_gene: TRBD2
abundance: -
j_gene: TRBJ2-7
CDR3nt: TGTGCCAGCAGCCAGAGCGGGAGTAGAAACGAGCAGTACTTC
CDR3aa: CASSQSGSRNEQYF

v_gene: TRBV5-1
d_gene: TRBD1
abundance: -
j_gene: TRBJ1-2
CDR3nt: TGCGCCAGCGGCGCCGGGACAGGGCTCGGGGGCTACACCTTC
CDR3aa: CASGAGTGLGGYTF

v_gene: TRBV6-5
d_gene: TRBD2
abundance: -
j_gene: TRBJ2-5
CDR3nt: TGTGCCAGCAGTTACTCGACTAGCGGGACGGAGACCCAGTACTTC
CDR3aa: CASSYSTSGTETQYF

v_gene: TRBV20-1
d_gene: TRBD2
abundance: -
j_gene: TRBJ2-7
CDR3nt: TGCAGTGCTAGTGAGACTAGCGGATCCTACGAGCAGTACTTC
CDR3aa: CSASETSGSYEQYF

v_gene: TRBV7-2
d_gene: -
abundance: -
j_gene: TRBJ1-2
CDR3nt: TGTGCCAGCAGCTTAGATTACGCCGGGAACTATGGCTACACCTTC
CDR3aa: CASSLDYAGNYGYTF

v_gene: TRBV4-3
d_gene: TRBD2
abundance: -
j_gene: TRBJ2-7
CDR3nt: TGCGCCAGCAGCCAAGTCCTGAGCGGGGGTAGCTACGAGCAGTACTTC
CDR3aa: CASSQVLSGGSYEQYF

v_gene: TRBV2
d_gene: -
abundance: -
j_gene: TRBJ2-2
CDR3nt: TGTGCCAGCAGGGGCGGGGTGAACACCGGGGAGCTGTTTTTT
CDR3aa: CASRGGVNTGELFF

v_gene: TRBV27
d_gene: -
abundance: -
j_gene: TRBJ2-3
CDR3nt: TGTGCCAGCAGTTTAGCACTGCACACAGATACGCAGTATTTT
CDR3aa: CASSLALHTDTQYF

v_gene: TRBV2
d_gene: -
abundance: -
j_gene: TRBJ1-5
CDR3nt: TGTGCCAGCAGTGAAGGAACAGATAGCAATCAGCCCCAGCATTTT
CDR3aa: CASSEGTDSNQPQHF

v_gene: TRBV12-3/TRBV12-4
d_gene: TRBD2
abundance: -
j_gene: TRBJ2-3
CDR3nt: TGTGCCAGCAGTTTTTCGGGGGGTACGCAGTATTTT
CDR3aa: CASSFSGGTQYF

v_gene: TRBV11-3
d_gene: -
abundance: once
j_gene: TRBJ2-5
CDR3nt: TGTGCCAGCAGCTTAGGGGTTCAGGGGACGGAGACCCAGTACTTC
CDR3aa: CASSLGVQGTETQYF

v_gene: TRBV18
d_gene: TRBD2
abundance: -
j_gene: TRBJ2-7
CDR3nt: TGTGCCAGCTCACCACCCTCTAGCGGACCCTACGAGCAGTACTTC
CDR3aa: CASSPPSSGPYEQYF

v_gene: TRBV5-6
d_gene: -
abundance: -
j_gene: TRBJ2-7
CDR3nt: TGTGCCAGCAGCCCTGGGCCGTCCTACGAGCAGTACTTC
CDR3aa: CASSPGPSYEQYF

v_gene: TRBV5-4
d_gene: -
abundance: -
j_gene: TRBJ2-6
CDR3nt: TGTGCCAGCCAAGTAGGGGGCTCTGGGGCCAACGTCCTGACTTTC
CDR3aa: CASQVGGSGANVLTF

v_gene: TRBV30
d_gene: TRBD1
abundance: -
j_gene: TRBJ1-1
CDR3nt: TGTGCCTGGAACGGACAGGGCAAGAACACTGAAGCTTTCTTT
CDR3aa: CAWNGQGKNTEAFF

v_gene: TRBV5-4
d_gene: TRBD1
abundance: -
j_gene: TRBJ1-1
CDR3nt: TGTGCCAGCAGCCCCCTCGGCAGGGGGCCCACTGAAGCTTTCTTT
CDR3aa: CASSPLGRGPTEAFF

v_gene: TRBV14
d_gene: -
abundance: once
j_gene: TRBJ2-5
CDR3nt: TGTGCCAGCAGCCAAGCCATAGGAACCAGAGGGACCCAGTACTTC
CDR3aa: CASSQAIGTRGTQYF

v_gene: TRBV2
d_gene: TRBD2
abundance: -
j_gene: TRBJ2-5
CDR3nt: TGTGCCAGCATTCCGACTAGCGGGAGGGAGACCCAGTACTTC
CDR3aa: CASIPTSGRETQYF

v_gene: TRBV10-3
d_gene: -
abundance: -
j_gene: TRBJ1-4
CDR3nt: TGTGCCATCAGTGAAAACAGGCAGGCGCTGGGCGAAAAACTGTTTTTT
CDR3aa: CAISENRQALGEKLFF

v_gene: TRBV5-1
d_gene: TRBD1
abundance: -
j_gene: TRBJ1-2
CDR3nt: TGCGCCAGCAGCTTGGGGGGTACAGGGGTAGCCTATGGCTACACCTTC
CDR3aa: CASSLGGTGVAYGYTF

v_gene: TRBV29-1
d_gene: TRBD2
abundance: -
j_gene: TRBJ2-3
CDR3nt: TGCAGCGTTGATAGTACGGGAGGGCCCTCTTTAACAGATACGCAGTATTTT
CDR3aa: CSVDSTGGPSLTDTQYF

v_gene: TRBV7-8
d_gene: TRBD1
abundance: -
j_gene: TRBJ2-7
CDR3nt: TGTGCCAGCAGCCCCGAACAGGGGCACGTTACCTACGAGCAGTACTTC
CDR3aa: CASSPEQGHVTYEQYF

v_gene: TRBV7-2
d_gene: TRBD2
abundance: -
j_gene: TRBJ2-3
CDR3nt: TGTGCCAGCAGCGCCGGACTAGCGATCGACACAGATACGCAGTATTTT
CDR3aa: CASSAGLAIDTDTQYF

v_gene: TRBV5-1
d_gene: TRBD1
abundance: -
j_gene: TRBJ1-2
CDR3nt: TGCGCCAGCATGCCAGGGGGCAATGAAAACTATGGCTACACCTTC
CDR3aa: CASMPGGNENYGYTF

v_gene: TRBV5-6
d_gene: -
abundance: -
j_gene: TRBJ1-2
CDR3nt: TGTGCCAGCAGCTTGGCGGGGGGGCGCTTATTGTTCGGCTACACCTTC
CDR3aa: CASSLAGGRLLFGYTF

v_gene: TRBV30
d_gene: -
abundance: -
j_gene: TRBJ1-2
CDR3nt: TGTGCCGGGGAGGGGGTGCATGGCTACACCTTC
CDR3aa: CAGEGVHGYTF

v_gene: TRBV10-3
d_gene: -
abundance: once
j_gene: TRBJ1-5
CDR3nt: TGTGCCATCAGTGAGTCGGGCGAGGGTAAAGCCCAGCATTTT
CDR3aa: CAISESGEGKAQHF

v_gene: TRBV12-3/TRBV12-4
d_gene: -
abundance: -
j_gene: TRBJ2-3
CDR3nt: TGTGCCAGCAGTTTACAGGAAACAGATACGCAGTATTTT
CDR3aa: CASSLQETDTQYF

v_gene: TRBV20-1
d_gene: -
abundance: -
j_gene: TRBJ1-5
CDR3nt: TGCAGTGCTAGTAAGGAGAATCAGCCCCAGCATTTT
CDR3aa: CSASKENQPQHF

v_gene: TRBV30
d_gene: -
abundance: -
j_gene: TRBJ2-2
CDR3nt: TGTGCCTGGACGGAGCGGAACACCGGGGAGCTGTTTTTT
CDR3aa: CAWTERNTGELFF

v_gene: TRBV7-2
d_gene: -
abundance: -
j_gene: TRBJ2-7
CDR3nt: TGTGCCAGCAGCTTATGGCAAACCTACGAGCAGTACTTC
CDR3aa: CASSLWQTYEQYF

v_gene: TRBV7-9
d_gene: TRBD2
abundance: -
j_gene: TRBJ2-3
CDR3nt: TGTGCCAGCAGCTCTAAACTAGCGGGAGGGCCAAGAGATACGCAGTATTTT
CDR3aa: CASSSKLAGGPRDTQYF

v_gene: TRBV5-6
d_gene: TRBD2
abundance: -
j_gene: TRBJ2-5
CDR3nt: TGTGCCAGCAGCTTGGGGCTTTATAGCGGGGGGTACCAAGAGACCCAGTACTTC
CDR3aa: CASSLGLYSGGYQETQYF

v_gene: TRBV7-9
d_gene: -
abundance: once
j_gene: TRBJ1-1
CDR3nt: TGTGCCAGCAGCTTTTCAGTGAACACTGAAGCTTTCTTT
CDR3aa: CASSFSVNTEAFF

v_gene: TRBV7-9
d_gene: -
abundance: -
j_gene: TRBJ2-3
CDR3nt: TGTGCCAGCAGCGCCTTAAAAGCGGCACCGATCACAGATACGCAGTATTTT
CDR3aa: CASSALKAAPITDTQYF

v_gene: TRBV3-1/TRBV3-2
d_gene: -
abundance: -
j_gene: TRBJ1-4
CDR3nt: TGTGCCAGCAGCTTCCAGGGTGCAACTAATGAAAAACTGTTTTTT
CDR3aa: CASSFQGATNEKLFF

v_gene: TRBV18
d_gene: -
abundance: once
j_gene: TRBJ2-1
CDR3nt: TGTGCCAGCTCACCGTACCCAGGCTATGAGCAGTTCTTC
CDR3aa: CASSPYPGYEQFF

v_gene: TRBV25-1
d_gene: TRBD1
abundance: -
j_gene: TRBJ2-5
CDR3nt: TGTGCCAGCGGGACAGCCGGGACCCAGTACTTC
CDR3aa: CASGTAGTQYF

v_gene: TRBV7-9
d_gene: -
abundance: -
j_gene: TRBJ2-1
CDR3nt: TGTGCCAGCAGCCGTATTTGGGGGGGCGATGAGCAGTTCTTC
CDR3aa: CASSRIWGGDEQFF

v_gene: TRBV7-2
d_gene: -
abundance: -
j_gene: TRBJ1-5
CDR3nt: TGTGCCAGCAGCTCAAACAGGGATCAGCCCCAGCATTTT
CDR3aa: CASSSNRDQPQHF

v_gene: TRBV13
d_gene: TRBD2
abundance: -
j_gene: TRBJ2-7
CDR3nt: TGTGCCAGCAGCCCGTGGGTCCAGCGGGGGACCTACGAGCAGTACTTC
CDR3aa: CASSPWVQRGTYEQYF

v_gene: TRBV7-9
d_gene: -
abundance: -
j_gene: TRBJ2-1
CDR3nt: TGTGCCAGCGGGGAGAGACTTCAGTTCTTC
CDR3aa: CASGERLQFF

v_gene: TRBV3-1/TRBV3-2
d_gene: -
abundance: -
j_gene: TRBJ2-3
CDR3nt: TGTGCCAGCAGCCGCGTGGGCACAGATACGCAGTATTTT
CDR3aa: CASSRVGTDTQYF

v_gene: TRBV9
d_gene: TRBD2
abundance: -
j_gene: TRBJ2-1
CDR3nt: TGTGCCAGCAGCGTTTGGGGAGGACTAGCGATTGAAGAGCAGTTCTTC
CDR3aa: CASSVWGGLAIEEQFF

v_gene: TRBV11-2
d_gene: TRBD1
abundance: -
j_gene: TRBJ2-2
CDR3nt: TGTGCCAGCAGCTTAGACCTCAGGGGGTACACCGGGGAGCTGTTTTTT
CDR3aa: CASSLDLRGYTGELFF